This TCR beta chain was recorded in a study of vaccination and CD4 T cells after COVID-19. Germline lookup yields CDR1 DFQATT and CDR2 SNEGSKA (reference sequence). The CDR3 runs 14 residues. The V and J ends lost 3 bases and 3 bases respectively, with 14 bases between them. Of note for this clonotype: The antigen remains unidentified.

The Oncomine TCR Beta short-read assay was applied to DNA of cultured CD4+ T cells. TCRdb processed the PCR reads anew with MiXCR; each CDR3 protein has one entry. The data contain about 23,000 distinct CDR3 sequences, approximately 67% of them singletons. Stated treatment: roughly nine-day PBMC culture with coronavirus spike peptide pools or control peptides (ViraFEST assay). CD4+ T cells were isolated by negative selection after ten to eleven days of culture. The sequences come from CD4+ T cells from blood, cultured in vitro, collected after SARS-CoV-2 vaccination. The rearrangement joins TRBV20-1 to TRBJ1-1; D possibly corresponds to TRBD1 (6 bases). The sequence derives from a human donor who received a COVID-19 vaccine. This chain's CDR3 is CSARTGRVDTEAFF. CDR3 DNA sequence: TGCAGTGCTAGGACAGGTCGAGTGGACACTGAAGCTTTCTTT.